Below, 32 T cell receptor beta chains from the same sample are listed, as sequenced in a study of CD8+ T cells in alopecia areata. Treatment given: oral pan-JAK inhibitor, 5-10 mg twice daily. cDNA serving as the sequencing template came from extracted, reverse transcribed RNA. Libraries were prepared by immunoSEQ multiplex PCR; TCRdb keeps only in-frame clonotypes and omits some of them. The sample lists around 190,000 clones, 60% occurring once. Sequencing used CD4+ T cells sorted from blood, obtained at week 4, from a patient treated with tofacitinib. The receptors here all came from a human donor with alopecia areata.

This clone was seen only a few times. The chain joins TRBV29-1 to TRBJ2-4; no definite D call. CDR1 is SQVTM, CDR2 ANQGSEA, per germline. There are 11 residues in the CDR3. V shed 6 bases and J shed 4 bases, with 7 bases lying between them. CDR3 nucleotides: TGCAGCGTGGAGACAAAAAACATTCAGTACTTC. Protein: CSVETKNIQYF.

This clone was recorded a few times. The chain uses TRBV7-8 and TRBJ2-5, with a possible D match to TRBD1 (6 bases). The germline CDR1 and CDR2 sequences are SGHVS and FQNEAQ. The germline V and J ends were trimmed by 5 bases and 2 bases, with 15 bases remaining between them. The CDR3 covers 15 residues. CDR3 region: CASSRDTRGQETQYF. The CDR3 DNA sequence: TGTGCCAGCAGCAGGGACACGAGGGGTCAAGAGACCCAGTACTTC.

The V and J genes are TRBV27 and TRBJ1-5; D ambiguous. CDR3 length: 11 residues. Per the germline V gene, CDR1 is MNHEY and CDR2 is SMNVEV (reference sequence). The ends were cut back, 7 bases at V and 7 bases at J, with 8 bases in the middle. CDR3 coding DNA: TGTGCCAGCACCAAACGGCAGCCCCAGCATTTT. Its protein is CASTKRQPQHF.

The chain combines TRBV7-2 with TRBJ1-2; the D is unclear. V was cut by 3 bases and J by 4 bases, with 9 bases left in between. The CDR3 length is 13 residues. Germline CDR1 reads SGHTA; CDR2 reads FQGNSA. The CDR3 protein is CASSFSVGYGYTF. The CDR3 region has the DNA TGTGCCAGCAGCTTCTCTGTGGGCTATGGCTACACCTTC.

Notes on this clone: The sample holds other DNA sequences that translate to the same CDR3. The chain recombines TRBV7-2 with TRBJ2-5; the D is unclear. This CDR3 spans 11 amino acids. The germline gives CDR1 SGHTA, CDR2 FQGNSA. V was clipped by 2 bases and J by 4 bases, with 2 bases between them. CDR3 loop: CASSLSETQYF. In nucleotides, the CDR3 is TGTGCCAGCAGCTTATCAGAGACCCAGTACTTC.

This clone was detected only once. The V and J genes are TRBV27 and TRBJ2-3; the D gene is possibly TRBD1 (5 bases). Trimming took 3 bases from V and 3 from J, leaving 13 bases between them. The germline CDR1 and CDR2 sequences are MNHEY and SMNVEV (reference sequence). CDR3 length: 15 residues. The CDR3 coding sequence is TGTGCCAGCAGTTTTCAGGGTGGGTGGACAGATACGCAGTATTTT. Protein: CASSFQGGWTDTQYF.

The V call is TRBV5-1, the J call TRBJ1-5; the D is unclear. V was trimmed by 1 base and J by 0 bases, leaving 2 bases between them. CDR3 length equals 13 residues. Germline-derived CDR1 and CDR2 are SGHRS and YFSETQ. The CDR3 DNA sequence: TGCGCCAGCAGCTTGTCTAGCAATCAGCCCCAGCATTTT. This codes for CASSLSSNQPQHF.

The chain employs TRBV28 and TRBJ2-1; tentatively, D is TRBD1 (6 bases). Between the trimmed V and J ends, which lost 7 bases and 6 bases, there was a span of 10 bases. The CDR3 has 12 residues. In germline, CDR1 is MDHEN, CDR2 SYDVKM. The CDR3 region is CASTGQPNEQFF. CDR3 coding DNA: TGTGCCAGCACCGGACAGCCCAATGAGCAGTTCTTC.

This sequence joins TRBV6-5 and TRBJ2-2; 7 bases match TRBD1. CDR3 length equals 15 residues. Germline V gives CDR1 MNHEY, CDR2 SVGAGI. V dropped 5 bases and J dropped 2; count of bases not matched to a gene: 5. The chain's CDR3 is CASSRDRANTGELFF. Here the CDR3 DNA reads TGTGCCAGCAGTCGCGACAGGGCAAACACCGGGGAGCTGTTTTTT.

The V and J genes are TRBV7-9 and TRBJ2-7; 10 bases are a match to TRBD1. Trimming took 6 bases from V and 6 from J; bases not matched to a gene: 8. The CDR3 contains 14 residues. Germline assignment: CDR1 SEHNR and CDR2 FQNEAQ (reference sequence). CDR3 nucleotides: TGTGCCAGCAGGGGGACAGGGGCGCTTTCCGAGCAGTACTTC. Encoded protein: CASRGTGALSEQYF.

This chain joins TRBV5-1 and TRBJ2-7; 9 positions agree with TRBD1. V was clipped by 4 bases and J by 2 bases; unmatched bases: 4. Germline V gives CDR1 SGHRS, CDR2 YFSETQ. The CDR3 is 14 amino acids. In DNA, the CDR3 is TGCGCCAGCAGCACCTACAGGGGGCCCTACGAGCAGTACTTC. Encoded protein: CASSTYRGPYEQYF.

The sample holds one count of this clone. J is TRBJ2-1 and V is TRBV28; no clear D. The CDR3 is 11 residues long. The V gene lost 6 bases and the J gene lost 5 bases, with 5 bases spanning the gap. Germline loops: CDR1 MDHEN, CDR2 SYDVKM. The CDR3: CASRLDNEQFF. The CDR3 bases are TGTGCCAGCAGGCTCGACAATGAGCAGTTCTTC.

Comments on this clone: Other DNA sequences in this specimen translate into the identical CDR3. The chain combines TRBV18 with TRBJ1-1; D unclear. CDR1 is KGHSH, CDR2 LQKENI, per germline. V lost 2 bases and J lost 3, with 7 bases in between. The CDR3 is 13 residues long. In DNA, the CDR3 is TGTGCCAGCTCACCAGTGAGGGACACTGAAGCTTTCTTT. Translated: CASSPVRDTEAFF.

The chain uses TRBV2 and TRBJ2-2, with D possibly matching TRBD2 (6 bases). Germline-derived CDR1 and CDR2 are SNHLY and FYNNEI. The CDR3 spans 15 residues. Trimming removed 7 bases from V and 4 bases from J, with 16 bases in between. The CDR3 is CASMVGTLGTGELFF. CDR3 DNA: TGTGCCAGCATGGTGGGGACTCTTGGCACCGGGGAGCTGTTTTTT. The complete variable domain, with remaining parts taken from reference TRBV2 and TRBJ2-2, reads EPEVTQTPSHQVTQMGQEVILRCVPISNHLYFYWYRQILGQKVEFLVSFYNNEISEKSEIFDDQFSVERPDGSNFTLKIRSTKLEDSAMYFCASMVGTLGTGELFFGEGSRLTVL.

This sequence joins TRBV30 and TRBJ1-2; no definite D call. This CDR3 comprises 13 residues. Trimming removed 0 bases from V and 4 bases from J, with 9 bases in between. In germline, CDR1 is GTSNPN, CDR2 SVGIG (reference sequence). CDR3 protein: CAWSVAISYGYTF. CDR3 nucleotides: TGTGCCTGGAGTGTTGCCATATCCTATGGCTACACCTTC.

The J gene is TRBJ2-1, the V gene TRBV28, with a weak D call TRBD2 (6 bases). From germline, CDR1 is MDHEN and CDR2 SYDVKM. The CDR3 consists of 14 residues. Trimming removed 7 bases at V and 8 bases at J, with 18 bases between. In DNA, the CDR3 is TGTGCCAGCACCCGGGACTCGAGGGCCCATGAGCAGTTCTTC. Translation gives CASTRDSRAHEQFF.

In its sample, this clone was seen a few times. The sample holds other DNA sequences that translate to the same CDR3. V usage is TRBV28 and J usage is TRBJ2-3; D remains ambiguous. The CDR3 consists of 11 residues. Trimming took off 3 bases at V and 5 bases at J, with 3 bases between the two ends. Germline CDR1 is MDHEN and CDR2 is SYDVKM. The CDR3 DNA reads TGTGCCAGCAGTTTGAGAGATACGCAGTATTTT. This sequence encodes CASSLRDTQYF.

This chain connects TRBV6-1 to TRBJ1-2; D unresolved. V dropped 2 bases and J dropped 5 bases, with 12 bases sitting between them. Looked up from germline, CDR1 is MNHNS and CDR2 is SASEGT. The CDR3 runs 14 residues. CDR3 protein: CASSESRATYGYTF. The CDR3 DNA follows: TGTGCCAGCAGTGAAAGTAGGGCAACTTATGGCTACACCTTC.

The chain joins TRBV6-1 to TRBJ2-2; TRBD1 aligns across 7 bases. Germline V CDR1 and CDR2: MNHNS, SASEGT. The CDR3 is 14 residues long. The trim removed 7 bases at V and 6 bases at J, leaving 8 bases unmatched. The CDR3 is CASILTGLAGELFF. DNA for the CDR3: TGTGCCAGCATTCTGACAGGGCTAGCCGGGGAGCTGTTTTTT.

The rearrangement uses TRBV10-2 and TRBJ2-3; D uncertain. The CDR3 totals 16 residues. V was clipped by 2 bases and J by 0 bases, with 12 bases between them. The V gene's germline CDR1 is WSHSY and CDR2 SAAADI. CDR3 sequence (DNA): TGCGCCAGCAGTGAGGATCCCCGGTCCAGCACAGATACGCAGTATTTT. Protein sequence: CASSEDPRSSTDTQYF.

This chain connects TRBV30 to TRBJ1-3; no clear D gene. This CDR3 region has 13 residues. The ends were cut back, 3 bases at V and 2 bases at J, with 8 bases in the middle. Germline CDR1 and CDR2: GTSNPN and SVGIG (reference sequence). The CDR3 DNA is TGTGCCTGGAGGTTAAAAGCTGGAAACACCATATATTTT. Amino acids: CAWRLKAGNTIYF. Full variable domain (missing parts from reference TRBV30 and TRBJ1-3): SQTIHQWPATLVQPVGSPLSLECTVEGTSNPNLYWYRQAAGRGLQLLFYSVGIGQISSEVPQNLSASRPQDRQFILSSKKLLLSDSGFYLCAWRLKAGNTIYFGEGSWLTVV.

The V call is TRBV15, the J call TRBJ1-2, with a tentative D call TRBD1 (5 bases). Per germline, CDR1 LNHNV and CDR2 YYDKDF (reference sequence). Deletions cut 0 bases from V and 6 bases from J, with 14 bases between. The CDR3 contains 15 residues. CDR3 protein: CATSRDGGGMDGYTF. The CDR3 nucleotides read TGTGCCACCAGCAGAGATGGTGGGGGGATGGATGGCTACACCTTC.

Of note for this clone: Other DNA sequences within the sample encode an identical CDR3. The chain links TRBV29-1 to TRBJ2-3, with D possibly being TRBD2 (5 bases). The V end lost 6 bases, the J end lost 0 bases, and 10 bases lay between the germline ends. CDR3 size: 13 residues. Germline V lookup: CDR1 SQVTM, CDR2 ANQGSEA. CDR3 residues: CSVSGSSTDTQYF. As DNA, the CDR3 is TGCAGCGTATCGGGGTCTAGCACAGATACGCAGTATTTT.

This clone was seen a few times. This sequence joins TRBV29-1 and TRBJ2-2; either TRBD1 or TRBD2 may fit D (5 bases each). Germline V lookup: CDR1 SQVTM, CDR2 ANQGSEA. The V end lost 5 bases, the J end lost 2 bases, and 15 bases lay between the germline ends. The CDR3 has 15 amino acids. This CDR3 reads CSVLPGTRNTGELFF. CDR3 sequence (DNA): TGCAGCGTTCTCCCGGGGACCAGAAACACCGGGGAGCTGTTTTTT.

The chain carries TRBV19 and TRBJ1-5; the match to TRBD1 covers 9 bases. Losses at the gene ends were 5 bases for V and 5 bases for J; bases not matched to a gene: 10. The CDR3 has 16 residues. The germline CDR1 and CDR2 sequences are LNHDA and SQIVND (reference sequence). Written as DNA, the CDR3 is TGTGCCAGTAGTCCTCAGGGTGGGACAGGGTATCAGCCCCAGCATTTT. Its protein is CASSPQGGTGYQPQHF.

The chain is built from TRBV7-2 and TRBJ1-1, with no clear D. This CDR3 region has 16 residues. V lost 5 bases to trimming and J lost 0 bases, with 16 bases between them. The V gene's germline CDR1 is SGHTA and CDR2 FQGNSA. DNA of the CDR3: TGTGCCAGCAGCACTCAGATCCCTTCAATGAACACTGAAGCTTTCTTT. Translating gives CASSTQIPSMNTEAFF.

There are a few counts of this clone. The same CDR3 also results from other DNA sequences found in this sample. This chain uses TRBV29-1 with TRBJ2-2; 16 bases map to TRBD2. CDR1 SQVTM and CDR2 ANQGSEA come from the germline V gene. This CDR3 spans 14 amino acids. J was trimmed by 5 bases and V by 6 bases; bases with no gene match: 0. Here the CDR3 DNA reads TGCAGCGTGGGACTAGCGGGAGGGACCGGGGAGCTGTTTTTT. Translation: CSVGLAGGTGELFF.

The chain employs TRBV5-6 and TRBJ2-1; 14 nucleotides line up with TRBD2. V lost 1 base, J lost 7 bases, and 1 base stayed unmatched. CDR1 is SGHDT and CDR2 is YYEEEE in the germline V gene. The CDR3 is 15 residues long. CDR3 sequence: CASSLRLAGGNEQFF. The CDR3 coding sequence is TGTGCCAGCAGCTTGCGACTAGCGGGAGGGAATGAGCAGTTCTTC.

This clone has more than one count but fewer than ten. The chain has TRBV4-2 and TRBJ2-3; the match to TRBD2 covers 10 bases. The CDR3 is 16 residues long. Germline loops: CDR1 LGHNA, CDR2 YNFKEQ. The junction had 10 bases not matched to a gene; V was cut back by 4 bases and J by 6 bases. The CDR3 nucleotides read TGTGCCAGCAGCCCCCATGGAGCGGGAGGGGACGATACGCAGTATTTT. Its protein is CASSPHGAGGDDTQYF.

The chain joins TRBV6-5 to TRBJ1-5; D unclear. CDR3 length equals 15 residues. CDR1 is MNHEY and CDR2 is SVGAGI in the germline V gene. The V gene lost 5 bases and the J gene lost 1 base, with 12 bases spanning the gap. CDR3 region: CASSPQRNSNQPQHF. DNA of the CDR3: TGTGCCAGCAGTCCTCAAAGAAACAGCAATCAGCCCCAGCATTTT.

The chain employs TRBV5-4 and TRBJ2-5, with TRBD2 matching over 8 bases. The CDR3 length is 15 residues. CDR1 is SGHNT and CDR2 is YYREEE in the germline V gene (reference sequence). Trimming cost V 4 bases and J 5 bases; bases outside gene matches: 10. CDR3 amino acids: CASSPAGGGRETQYF. CDR3 coding DNA: TGTGCCAGCAGCCCGGCGGGAGGAGGGCGGGAGACCCAGTACTTC. Full variable domain (outside the CDR3, taken from reference TRBV5-4 and TRBJ2-5): ETGVTQSPTHLIKTRGQQVTLRCSSQSGHNTVSWYQQALGQGPQFIFQYYREEENGRGNFPPRFSGLQFPNYSSELNVNALELDDSALYLCASSPAGGGRETQYFGPGTRLLVL.

This clone appeared a few times. V and J are TRBV21-1 and TRBJ2-1; the table gives TRBD1 as D, unverified against the DNA. TRBV21-1 is annotated as a pseudogene. The CDR3 runs 18 residues. The CDR3 nucleotides read TGTGCCAGCAGATCAAGACCGGGACAAAGCTTTTCTGTCGATGAGCAGTTCTTC. As protein: CASRSRPGQSFSVDEQFF.